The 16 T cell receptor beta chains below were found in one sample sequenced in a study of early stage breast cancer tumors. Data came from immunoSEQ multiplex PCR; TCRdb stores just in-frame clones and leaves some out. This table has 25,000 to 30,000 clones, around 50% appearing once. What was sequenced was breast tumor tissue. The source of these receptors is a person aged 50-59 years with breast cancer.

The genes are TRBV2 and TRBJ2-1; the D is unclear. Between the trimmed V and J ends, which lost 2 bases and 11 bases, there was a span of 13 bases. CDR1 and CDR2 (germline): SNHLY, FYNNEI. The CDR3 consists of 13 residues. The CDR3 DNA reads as TGTGCCAGCAGTGAATCCGGACCTAGGCAGCAGTTCTTC. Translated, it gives CASSESGPRQQFF.

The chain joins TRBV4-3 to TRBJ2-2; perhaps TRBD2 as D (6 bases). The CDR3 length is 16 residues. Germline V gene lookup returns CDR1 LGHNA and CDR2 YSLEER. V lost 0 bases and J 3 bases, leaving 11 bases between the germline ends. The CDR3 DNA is TGCGCCAGCAGCCAAGATCTGGGGGGACACACCGGGGAGCTGTTTTTT. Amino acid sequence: CASSQDLGGHTGELFF.

CDR3 residues: CASSTGTSGANVLTF. As DNA, the CDR3 is TGTGCCAGTAGCACAGGGACCTCTGGGGCCAACGTCCTGACTTTC. The V gene is TRBV19, the J gene TRBJ2-6, with a weak D call TRBD1 (6 bases). The CDR3 runs 15 residues. V lost 6 bases and J 0 bases, leaving 9 bases between the germline ends. CDR1 is LNHDA and CDR2 is SQIVND in the germline V gene (reference sequence).

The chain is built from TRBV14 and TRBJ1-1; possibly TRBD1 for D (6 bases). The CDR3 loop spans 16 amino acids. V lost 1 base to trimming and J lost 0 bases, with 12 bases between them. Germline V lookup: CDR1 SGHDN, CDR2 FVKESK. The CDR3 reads CASSQVQGAVNTEAFF. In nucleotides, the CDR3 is TGTGCCAGCAGCCAAGTACAGGGTGCGGTGAACACTGAAGCTTTCTTT.

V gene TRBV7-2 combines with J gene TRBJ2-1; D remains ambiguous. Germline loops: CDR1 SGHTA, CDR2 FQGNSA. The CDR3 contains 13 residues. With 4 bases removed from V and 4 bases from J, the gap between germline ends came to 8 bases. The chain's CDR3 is CASSSYPYNEQFF. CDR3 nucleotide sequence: TGTGCCAGCAGCTCCTACCCTTACAATGAGCAGTTCTTC.

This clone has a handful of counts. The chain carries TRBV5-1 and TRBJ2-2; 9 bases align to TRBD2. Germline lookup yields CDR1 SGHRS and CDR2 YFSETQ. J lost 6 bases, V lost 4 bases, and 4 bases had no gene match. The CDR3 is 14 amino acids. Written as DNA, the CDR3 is TGCGCCAGCAGCATGCGGGAGGGCTCCGGGGAGCTGTTTTTT. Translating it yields CASSMREGSGELFF.

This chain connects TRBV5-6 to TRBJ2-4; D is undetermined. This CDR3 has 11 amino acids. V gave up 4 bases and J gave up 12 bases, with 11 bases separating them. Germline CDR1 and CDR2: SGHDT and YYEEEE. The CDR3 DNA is TGTGCCAGCAGCCAAGGATCCTCTCAGTACTTC. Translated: CASSQGSSQYF.

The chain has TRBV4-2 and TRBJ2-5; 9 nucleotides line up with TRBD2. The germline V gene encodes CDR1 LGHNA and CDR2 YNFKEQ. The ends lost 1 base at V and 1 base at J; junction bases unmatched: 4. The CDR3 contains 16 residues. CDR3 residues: CASSQASGTSQETQYF. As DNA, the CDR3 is TGTGCCAGCAGCCAAGCTAGCGGGACCTCCCAAGAGACCCAGTACTTC.

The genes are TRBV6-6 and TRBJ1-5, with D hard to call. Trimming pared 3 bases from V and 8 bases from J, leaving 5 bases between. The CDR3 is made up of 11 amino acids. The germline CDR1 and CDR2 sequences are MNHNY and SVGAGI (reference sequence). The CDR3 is CASSYGEPQHF. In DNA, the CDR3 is TGTGCCAGCAGTTATGGGGAGCCCCAGCATTTT.

The CDR3 nucleotides are TGTGCCAGCAGCTTAGAATACTACAATGAGCAGTTCTTC. Protein sequence: CASSLEYYNEQFF. The chain carries TRBV11-3 and TRBJ2-1; no definite D call. The CDR3 spans 13 residues. V dropped 0 bases and J dropped 3 bases, with 3 bases sitting between them. Germline V gene lookup returns CDR1 SGHNT and CDR2 YENEEA.

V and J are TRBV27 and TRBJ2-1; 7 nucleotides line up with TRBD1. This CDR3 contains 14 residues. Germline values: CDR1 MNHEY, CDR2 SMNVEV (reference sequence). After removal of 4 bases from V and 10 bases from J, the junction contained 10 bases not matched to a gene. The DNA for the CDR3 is TGTGCCAGCAGTTCGACAGGGCCCCCCAACGAGCAGTTCTTC. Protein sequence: CASSSTGPPNEQFF.

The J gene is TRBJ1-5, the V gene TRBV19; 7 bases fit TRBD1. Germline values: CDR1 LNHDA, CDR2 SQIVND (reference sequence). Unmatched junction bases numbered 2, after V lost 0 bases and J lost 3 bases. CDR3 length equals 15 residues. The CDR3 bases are TGTGCCAGTAGTATAGATACAGGGGTCAATCAGCCCCAGCATTTT. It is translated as CASSIDTGVNQPQHF.

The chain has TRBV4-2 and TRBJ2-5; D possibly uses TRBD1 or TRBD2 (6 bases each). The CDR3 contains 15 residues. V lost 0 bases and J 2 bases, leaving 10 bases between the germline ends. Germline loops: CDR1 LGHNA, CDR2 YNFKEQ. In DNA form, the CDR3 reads TGTGCCAGCAGCCAAGATCGGGGGACACAAGAGACCCAGTACTTC. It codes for CASSQDRGTQETQYF.

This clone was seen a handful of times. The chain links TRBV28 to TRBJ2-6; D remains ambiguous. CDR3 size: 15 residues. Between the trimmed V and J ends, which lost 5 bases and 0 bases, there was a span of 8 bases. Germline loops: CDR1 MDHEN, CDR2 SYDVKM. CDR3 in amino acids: CASSLAISGANVLTF. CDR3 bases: TGTGCCAGCAGTCTCGCCATCTCTGGGGCCAACGTCCTGACTTTC.

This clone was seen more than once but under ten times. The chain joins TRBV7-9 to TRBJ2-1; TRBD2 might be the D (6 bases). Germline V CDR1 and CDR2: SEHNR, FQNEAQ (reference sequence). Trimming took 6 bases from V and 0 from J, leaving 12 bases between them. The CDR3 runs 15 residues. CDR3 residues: CASRDRDFSYNEQFF. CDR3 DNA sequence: TGTGCCAGCAGGGACCGGGACTTCTCCTACAATGAGCAGTTCTTC. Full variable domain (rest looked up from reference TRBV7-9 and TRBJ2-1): DTGVSQNPRHKITKRGQNVTFRCDPISEHNRLYWYRQTLGQGPEFLTYFQNEAQLEKSRLLSDRFSAERPKGSFSTLEIQRTEQGDSAMYLCASRDRDFSYNEQFFGPGTRLTVL.

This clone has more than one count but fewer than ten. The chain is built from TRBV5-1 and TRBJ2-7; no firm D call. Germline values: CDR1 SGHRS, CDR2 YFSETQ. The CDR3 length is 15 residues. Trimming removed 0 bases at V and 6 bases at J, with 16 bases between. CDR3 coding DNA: TGCGCCAGCAGCTTGGATACGGGTAGGGTGCGCGAGCAGTACTTC. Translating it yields CASSLDTGRVREQYF.